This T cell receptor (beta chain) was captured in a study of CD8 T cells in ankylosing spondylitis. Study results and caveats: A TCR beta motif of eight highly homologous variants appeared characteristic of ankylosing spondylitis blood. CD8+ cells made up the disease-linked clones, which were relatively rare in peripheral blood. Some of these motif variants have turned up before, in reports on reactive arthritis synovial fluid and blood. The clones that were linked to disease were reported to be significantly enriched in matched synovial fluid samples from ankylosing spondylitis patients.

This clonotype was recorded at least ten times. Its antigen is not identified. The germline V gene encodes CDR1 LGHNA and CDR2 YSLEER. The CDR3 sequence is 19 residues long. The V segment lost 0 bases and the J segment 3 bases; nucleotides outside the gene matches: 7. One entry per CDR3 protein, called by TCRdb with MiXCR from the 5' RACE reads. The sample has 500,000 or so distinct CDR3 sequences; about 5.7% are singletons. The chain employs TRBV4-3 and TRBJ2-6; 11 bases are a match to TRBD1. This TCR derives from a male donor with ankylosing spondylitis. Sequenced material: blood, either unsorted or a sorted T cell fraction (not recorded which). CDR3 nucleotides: TGCGCCAGCAGCCAAGATCTAGGACAGGGGGCTTATGGGGCCAACGTCCTGACTTTC. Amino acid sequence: CASSQDLGQGAYGANVLTF.